Below are 15 T cell receptor beta chains sequenced from a single sample in a study of blood T cell repertoires in COVID-19. Assay: immunoSEQ multiplex PCR; the TCRdb copy retains only in-frame clones and omits some. The data show about 270,000 clones, more than 80% seen once. Sample: PBMCs or T cells enriched from blood (not recorded which). These receptor sequences come from a woman between 18 and 30 years old who had recovered from COVID-19.

The rearrangement joins TRBV28 to TRBJ2-1; D is uncertain. V lost 6 bases to trimming and J lost 5 bases, with 8 bases between them. The CDR3 has 12 amino acids. Germline V gene sequence: CDR1 MDHEN, CDR2 SYDVKM. CDR3 sequence reads: CASRLPHNEQFF. The CDR3 DNA follows: TGTGCCAGCAGGCTACCTCACAATGAGCAGTTCTTC.

V and J are TRBV7-6 and TRBJ1-5; the D gene is possibly TRBD1 (5 bases). CDR1 and CDR2 (germline): SGHVS, FNYEAQ. V lost 1 base and J 3 bases, leaving 10 bases between the germline ends. The CDR3 consists of 15 residues. The CDR3 region has the DNA TGTGCCAGCAGCTTAGAGGGCAGGGTCAATCAGCCCCAGCATTTT. Translated, it gives CASSLEGRVNQPQHF.

V gene TRBV11-2 combines with J gene TRBJ1-2; 10 bases line up with TRBD1. Germline V lookup: CDR1 SGHAT, CDR2 FQNNGV. V was pared by 5 bases and J by 3 bases, with 9 bases of the junction left unmatched. This CDR3 comprises 16 residues. The CDR3 DNA is TGTGCCAGCAGCCCTACTCTTGGACAGGGGGACTATGGCTACACCTTC. This sequence encodes CASSPTLGQGDYGYTF.

The J gene is TRBJ1-3, the V gene TRBV30; 7 bases are a match to TRBD1. The germline V gene encodes CDR1 GTSNPN and CDR2 SVGIG (reference sequence). CDR3 length: 17 residues. The ends lost 6 bases at V and 0 bases at J; junction bases unmatched: 14. CDR3 in amino acids: CACRCTDRRISGNTIYF. The CDR3 DNA is TGTGCCTGTCGATGTACGGACAGGAGGATCTCTGGAAACACCATATATTTT. The whole variable domain, filled in from reference TRBV30 and TRBJ1-3, reads SQTIHQWPATLVQPVGSPLSLECTVEGTSNPNLYWYRQAAGRGLQLLFYSVGIGQISSEVPQNLSASRPQDRQFILSSKKLLLSDSGFYLCACRCTDRRISGNTIYFGEGSWLTVV.

The chain has TRBV11-3 and TRBJ2-2, with 13 nucleotides matching TRBD2. In germline, CDR1 is SGHNT, CDR2 YENEEA. The CDR3 length is 16 residues. Trimming cost V 5 bases and J 8 bases; bases outside gene matches: 8. DNA for the CDR3: TGTGCCAGCAGCACGGGACTAGCGGGGCACTCTGGGGAGCTGTTTTTT. Translating it yields CASSTGLAGHSGELFF.

The chain combines TRBV3-1 (or the pseudogene TRBV3-2) with TRBJ2-1; 8 bases are a match to TRBD2. Germline-derived CDR1 and CDR2 are LGHDT and YNNKEL (reference sequence). CDR3 length: 15 residues. Trimming removed 2 bases from V and 9 bases from J; junction bases left unmatched: 9. CDR3 sequence reads: CASSQFSGEGGEQFF. For the CDR3, the DNA is TGTGCCAGCAGCCAATTTAGCGGGGAGGGGGGTGAGCAGTTCTTC.

The chain joins TRBV4-2 to TRBJ2-2; D perhaps matches TRBD1 (6 bases). This CDR3 spans 16 amino acids. The ends were cut back, 0 bases at V and 6 bases at J, with 14 bases in the middle. Looked up from germline, CDR1 is LGHNA and CDR2 is YNFKEQ. CDR3 loop: CASSQDGGRGAGELFF. In DNA form, the CDR3 reads TGTGCCAGCAGCCAAGATGGTGGCAGGGGTGCCGGGGAGCTGTTTTTT.

This rearrangement joins TRBV7-9 to TRBJ1-2, with D possibly matching TRBD1 (6 bases). Germline V gene data show CDR1 as SEHNR and CDR2 as FQNEAQ (reference sequence). V gave up 5 bases and J gave up 4 bases, with 20 bases separating them. The CDR3 spans 16 residues. CDR3 amino acids: CASSPLDRPFAYGYTF. CDR3 DNA: TGTGCCAGCAGCCCGTTAGACAGGCCTTTCGCCTATGGCTACACCTTC.

CDR3 in amino acids: CASSQGRTVPNGYTF. In DNA form, the CDR3 reads TGTGCCAGCAGCCAAGGGAGGACAGTTCCCAATGGCTACACCTTC. The chain has TRBV14 and TRBJ1-2; possible D gene TRBD1, 6 bases. The CDR3 covers 15 residues. V was pared by 1 base and J by 6 bases, with 15 bases between. The V gene's germline CDR1 is SGHDN and CDR2 FVKESK. Combining the CDR3 with reference TRBV14 and TRBJ1-2 gives the whole variable domain EAGVTQFPSHSVIEKGQTVTLRCDPISGHDNLYWYRRVMGKEIKFLLHFVKESKQDESGMPNNRFLAERTGGTYSTLKVQPAELEDSGVYFCASSQGRTVPNGYTFGSGTRLTVV.

The chain is built from TRBV9 and TRBJ2-7, with 13 bases lining up with TRBD2. CDR3 length: 18 residues. Germline loops: CDR1 SGDLS, CDR2 YYNGEE. V was clipped by 4 bases and J by 2 bases; unmatched bases: 12. CDR3 DNA: TGTGCCAGCAGCCCTCGACTAGCGGGGGGCCTTACCCCCTACGAGCAGTACTTC. This encodes CASSPRLAGGLTPYEQYF.

The rearrangement links TRBV7-9 to TRBJ1-5; D ambiguous. Trimming took off 5 bases at V and 0 bases at J, with 8 bases between the two ends. The germline gives CDR1 SEHNR, CDR2 FQNEAQ (reference sequence). This CDR3 has 14 residues. For the CDR3, the DNA is TGTGCCAGCAGCCTCAGTCATAGCAATCAGCCCCAGCATTTT. This codes for CASSLSHSNQPQHF.

V and J are TRBV5-4 and TRBJ2-7; D remains ambiguous. This CDR3 region has 15 residues. CDR1 SGHNT and CDR2 YYREEE come from the germline V gene (reference sequence). V was shortened by 0 bases and J by 7 bases, with 17 bases between the two germline ends. CDR3 sequence reads: CASSLEPRAPREQYF. CDR3 bases: TGTGCCAGCAGCTTGGAGCCTAGAGCCCCTAGGGAGCAGTACTTC.

The rearrangement uses TRBV27 and TRBJ2-1, with a possible D match to TRBD1 (6 bases). Germline values: CDR1 MNHEY, CDR2 SMNVEV (reference sequence). The CDR3 extends over 11 amino acids. Trimming removed 6 bases at V and 9 bases at J, with 9 bases between. CDR3 in amino acids: CASRLGGEQFF. The CDR3 DNA follows: TGTGCCAGCAGGCTAGGGGGTGAGCAGTTCTTC.

This chain connects TRBV11-2 to TRBJ2-1; 7 positions agree with TRBD1. Trimming removed 4 bases from V and 9 bases from J; junction bases left unmatched: 12. CDR1 and CDR2 (germline): SGHAT, FQNNGV. This CDR3 region has 15 residues. Here the CDR3 DNA reads TGTGCCAGCAGCTCGCCGAGACAGGGTTCGGGTGAGCAGTTCTTC. Translating it yields CASSSPRQGSGEQFF.

V gene TRBV9 combines with J gene TRBJ2-1, with TRBD2 as a possible D gene (6 bases). CDR1 and CDR2 (germline): SGDLS, YYNGEE. Trimming took off 4 bases at V and 4 bases at J, with 18 bases between the two ends. CDR3 length: 16 residues. The CDR3 DNA follows: TGTGCCAGCAGCCCACCTTTGGGGGGATCATACAATGAGCAGTTCTTC. It specifies CASSPPLGGSYNEQFF.